These 32 T cell receptor beta chains share one sample of origin, sequenced in a study of T-cell memory formation after mild COVID-19. One entry per CDR3 protein results from TCRdb running MiXCR on the 5' RACE reads. The sample lists some 180,000 distinct CDR3 sequences; 18% were seen once. The sequenced material came from PBMCs or a T cell subset sorted from them (not recorded which). These receptor sequences come from a man aged 18-30 years who had mild COVID-19 (a few samples of this study predate the infection). Cell type and time point are not known.

This clonotype was counted at least ten times. An end of the junction differs from the germline gene, which may be a read error. This chain links TRBV6-2 or TRBV6-3 with TRBJ1-5; unclear D gene. Germline lookup yields CDR1 MNHEY and CDR2 SVGEGT. CDR3 size: 13 residues. DNA of the CDR3: TGTGCCAGCGGTTACACGGCGTATCAGCCCCAGCATTTT. This codes for CASGYTAYQPQHF.

This clonotype appeared a few times. The rearrangement uses TRBV5-1 and TRBJ2-7, with D hard to call. V gave up 0 bases and J gave up 4 bases, with 11 bases separating them. This CDR3 has 14 amino acids. Germline assignment: CDR1 SGHRS and CDR2 YFSETQ. The DNA of the CDR3 is TGCGCCAGCAGCTTGGATTTTGGGCCATACGAGCAGTACGTC. Protein: CASSLDFGPYEQYV.

In this sample, this clonotype turned up a few times. The gene calls are TRBV12-3 or TRBV12-4 and TRBJ2-7, with 10 bases matching TRBD1. This CDR3 has 14 residues. Trimming removed 4 bases from V and 4 bases from J; junction bases left unmatched: 4. The CDR3 DNA reads as TGTGCCAGCAGTTCAGGGACAGGGGTATACGAGCAGTACTTC. Its translation is CASSSGTGVYEQYF.

This clonotype was detected only a few times. The V call is TRBV11-2, the J call TRBJ2-1, with 9 bases matching TRBD2. Germline loops: CDR1 SGHAT, CDR2 FQNNGV. The CDR3 is made up of 14 amino acids. With V trimmed by 5 bases and J by 9 bases, 8 bases remained unmatched. CDR3 sequence: CASSRDPAGGEQFF. In nucleotides, the CDR3 is TGTGCCAGCAGCCGGGACCCAGCGGGGGGTGAGCAGTTCTTC. Using reference TRBV11-2 and TRBJ2-1 for the parts outside the CDR3, the full variable domain is EAGVAQSPRYKIIEKRQSVAFWCNPISGHATLYWYQQILGQGPKLLIQFQNNGVVDDSQLPKDRFSAERLKGVDSTLKIQPAKLEDSAVYLCASSRDPAGGEQFFGPGTRLTVL.

As DNA, the CDR3 is TGTGCCAGCAGCTTACTCCGGGATCGCACAGATACGCAGTATTTT. Translating it yields CASSLLRDRTDTQYF. This rearrangement joins TRBV7-2 to TRBJ2-3, with D possibly matching TRBD2 (5 bases). V lost 2 bases and J lost 1, with 10 bases in between. CDR1 is SGHTA, CDR2 FQGNSA, per germline. CDR3 length: 15 residues.

This clonotype was detected only a few times. The V gene is TRBV4-2, the J gene TRBJ1-5; 11 bases line up with TRBD1. Germline CDR1 is LGHNA and CDR2 is YNFKEQ. The junction had 3 bases not matched to a gene; V was cut back by 0 bases and J by 5 bases. The CDR3 runs 16 residues. The CDR3 bases are TGTGCCAGCAGCCAAGAGGACAGGGGGCCATATCAGCCCCAGCATTTT. It translates to CASSQEDRGPYQPQHF.

This clonotype was picked up a small number of times. The V gene is TRBV7-2, the J gene TRBJ2-7; no firm D call. This CDR3 has 14 amino acids. Germline CDR1 and CDR2: SGHTA and FQGNSA. V dropped 1 base and J dropped 1 base, with 8 bases sitting between them. The CDR3 sequence: CASSLGSGSYEQYV. The CDR3 DNA reads as TGTGCCAGCAGCTTAGGCTCCGGTTCCTACGAGCAGTACGTC.

The J gene is TRBJ2-1, the V gene TRBV5-1; D assignment may be TRBD1 or TRBD2 (5 bases each). This CDR3 has 15 residues. V gave up 5 bases and J gave up 5 bases, with 17 bases separating them. Germline CDR1 SGHRS, CDR2 YFSETQ. CDR3 DNA sequence: TGCGCCAGCAGAGCTCCCGAGGGGTGGGACAATGAGCAGTTCTTC. This encodes CASRAPEGWDNEQFF.

This clonotype was seen more than once but under ten times. The rearrangement joins TRBV4-3 to TRBJ2-3; TRBD2 matches 10 bases. CDR3 length: 14 amino acids. J was trimmed by 4 bases and V by 4 bases; bases with no gene match: 2. Germline CDR1 and CDR2: LGHNA and YSLEER. CDR3 sequence (DNA): TGCGCCAGCAGCCGGACTAGCGGTTCAGATACGCAGTATTTT. It encodes CASSRTSGSDTQYF.

The V gene is TRBV18, the J gene TRBJ1-6; 9 nucleotides line up with TRBD1. The CDR3 has 15 residues. Germline trimming cut 5 bases from V and 7 bases from J; bases unmatched to any gene: 6. Germline CDR1 reads KGHSH; CDR2 reads LQKENI. CDR3 residues: CASSDGTGLNSPLHF. For the CDR3, the DNA is TGTGCCAGCTCAGACGGGACAGGGTTGAATTCACCCCTCCACTTT.

This clonotype was observed a few times. The chain links TRBV27 to TRBJ1-1, with D hard to call. Trimming stripped 1 base from V and 1 base from J, with 4 bases between. CDR1 is MNHEY and CDR2 is SMNVEV in the germline V gene (reference sequence). The CDR3 contains 13 residues. In nucleotides, the CDR3 is TGTGCCAGCAGTTTATTGCAGAACACTGAAGCTTTCTTT. Amino acid sequence: CASSLLQNTEAFF.

CDR3 nucleotide sequence: TGTGCCAGCAGTGAAAGGCCAACAGGGCAAACTACGCAGTATTTT. Its protein is CASSERPTGQTTQYF. V is TRBV6-1 and J is TRBJ2-3; D is possibly TRBD1 (6 bases). The CDR3 length is 15 residues. Trimming cost V 2 bases and J 8 bases, with 17 bases left between them. CDR1 MNHNS and CDR2 SASEGT come from the germline V gene.

The genes are TRBV29-1 and TRBJ1-2; no reliable D call. Germline lookup yields CDR1 SQVTM and CDR2 ANQGSEA. The length of the CDR3 is 11 residues. V was pared by 7 bases and J by 8 bases, with 14 bases between. CDR3 residues: CSGRLRTGYTF. The CDR3 bases are TGCAGCGGACGTCTAAGGACCGGCTACACCTTC.

In this sample, this clonotype turned up a few times. The rearrangement uses TRBV28 and TRBJ1-1; tentative D call: TRBD1 (6 bases). This CDR3 comprises 16 residues. Per the germline V gene, CDR1 is MDHEN and CDR2 is SYDVKM. V was shortened by 5 bases and J by 4 bases, with 20 bases between the two germline ends. For the CDR3, the DNA is TGTGCCAGCAGTCCCCCAAGGGGGACGGGTCGCACTGAAGCTTTCTTT. Its translation is CASSPPRGTGRTEAFF.

The chain employs TRBV20-1 and TRBJ1-4; D is unresolved. Deletions cut 0 bases from V and 8 bases from J, with 7 bases between. CDR1 and CDR2 from the germline V gene are DFQATT and SNEGSKA (reference sequence). The CDR3 spans 12 residues. The CDR3 is CSARDTVEKLFF. The DNA of the CDR3 is TGCAGTGCTAGAGACACAGTGGAAAAACTGTTTTTT.

In this sample, this clonotype turned up a few times. The CDR3 region has the DNA TGCGCCAGCAGCCCCTCTAGCGGGGGGGCTTTGGGGGAGCTGTTTTTT. Its translation is CASSPSSGGALGELFF. This chain links TRBV5-1 with TRBJ2-2; TRBD2 agrees at 12 bases. The CDR3 runs 16 residues. Per germline, CDR1 SGHRS and CDR2 YFSETQ. With 4 bases clipped from V and 8 bases from J, the junction kept 9 bases outside the gene matches.

This clonotype was recorded many times. The J gene is TRBJ1-4, the V gene TRBV3-1; D remains unclear. The CDR3 loop spans 11 amino acids. The ends were cut back, 4 bases at V and 11 bases at J, with 8 bases in the middle. Germline values: CDR1 LGHDT, CDR2 YNNKEL (reference sequence). The CDR3 reads CASSPGGKLFF. In nucleotides, the CDR3 is TGTGCCAGCAGCCCGGGTGGGAAACTGTTTTTT.

The gene calls are TRBV7-2 and TRBJ1-1; D is uncertain. Germline CDR1 SGHTA, CDR2 FQGNSA. V was cut by 3 bases and J by 4 bases, with 12 bases left in between. The CDR3 is 14 residues long. This chain's CDR3 is CASSFAGEGTEAFF. The CDR3 DNA reads TGTGCCAGCAGCTTTGCCGGGGAGGGCACTGAAGCTTTCTTT.

This clonotype showed up just a few times. CDR3 coding DNA: TGTGCCAGCAGTTATCGGGAGACCCAGTACTTC. It specifies CASSYRETQYF. The rearrangement joins TRBV6-2 or TRBV6-3 to TRBJ2-5; unclear D gene. This CDR3 is built from 11 residues. V was trimmed by 3 bases and J by 5 bases, leaving 4 bases between them. CDR1 and CDR2 (germline): MNHEY, SVGEGT.

The rearrangement joins TRBV7-3 to TRBJ1-3, with a possible D match to TRBD1 (5 bases). V was cut by 3 bases and J by 2 bases, with 5 bases left in between. Germline loops: CDR1 SGHTA, CDR2 FQGTGA. The CDR3 runs to 13 residues. CDR3 in amino acids: CASSFRAGNTIYF. CDR3 sequence (DNA): TGTGCCAGCAGCTTCAGGGCTGGAAACACCATATATTTT.

The rearrangement uses TRBV7-3 and TRBJ1-2, with D perhaps matching TRBD1 (5 bases). CDR3 length: 16 residues. Germline loops: CDR1 SGHTA, CDR2 FQGTGA. V shed 1 base and J shed 8 bases, with 20 bases lying between them. The CDR3 region is CASSLRSGPGALGYTF. The CDR3 nucleotides are TGTGCCAGCAGCTTAAGGTCAGGGCCAGGAGCCCTGGGCTACACCTTC.

The gene calls are TRBV4-2 and TRBJ1-4; 12 bases match TRBD1. J lost 6 bases, V lost 5 bases, and 10 bases had no gene match. This CDR3 comprises 17 residues. CDR1 is LGHNA, CDR2 YNFKEQ, per germline. The CDR3 coding sequence is TGTGCCAGCAGCGACGGCCCGGGGACAGGGGGCGATGAAAAACTGTTTTTT. Its protein is CASSDGPGTGGDEKLFF.

Notes on this clonotype: A junction boundary mismatches the germline segment, possibly from a read error. This chain connects TRBV2 to TRBJ2-1; D may be TRBD2 (6 bases). The CDR3 loop spans 13 amino acids. Germline V gives CDR1 SNHLY, CDR2 FYNNEI. CDR3 DNA sequence: TGTGCCAGCAGGGAAGGAAGGGAGGATGAGCAGTTCTTC. Encoded protein: CASREGREDEQFF.

This clonotype was observed a few times. This chain joins TRBV5-1 and TRBJ2-3; D not resolved. Germline V lookup: CDR1 SGHRS, CDR2 YFSETQ. Trimming pared 0 bases from V and 6 bases from J, leaving 11 bases between. The CDR3 has 14 amino acids. The CDR3 sequence is CASSLAVGGDTQYF. CDR3 sequence (DNA): TGCGCCAGCAGCTTGGCAGTAGGTGGGGATACGCAGTATTTT.

In its sample, this clonotype was seen many times. The rearrangement joins TRBV5-1 to TRBJ2-5; 8 bases are shared with TRBD2. The CDR3 runs 15 residues. CDR1 is SGHRS, CDR2 YFSETQ, per germline. The V segment lost 3 bases and the J segment 4 bases; nucleotides outside the gene matches: 8. CDR3 in DNA: TGCGCCAGCAGCTCCAACGGGGGGGGCCGAGAGACCCAGTACTTC. Protein product: CASSSNGGGRETQYF.

This clonotype was seen a few times. The gene calls are TRBV12-3 or TRBV12-4 and TRBJ1-4; 9 bases fit TRBD1. V lost 5 bases to trimming and J lost 8 bases; unmatched junction nucleotides: 18. The CDR3 is 18 amino acids. Here the CDR3 reads CASSTSGTGFLGREKLFF. The CDR3 DNA sequence: TGTGCCAGCAGTACATCCGGGACAGGGTTCCTCGGGCGGGAAAAACTGTTTTTT.

This chain links TRBV12-3 or TRBV12-4 with TRBJ1-2; D not resolved. This CDR3 region has 13 residues. V was clipped by 6 bases and J by 8 bases, with 16 bases between them. Here the CDR3 reads CASSRLGLRGYTF. In nucleotides, the CDR3 is TGTGCCAGCAGCCGGCTCGGCCTGAGGGGCTACACCTTC.

This clonotype was found a few times. V usage is TRBV20-1 and J usage is TRBJ2-7; 8 bases line up with TRBD2. The CDR3 extends over 14 amino acids. CDR1 and CDR2 from the germline V gene are DFQATT and SNEGSKA (reference sequence). The trim removed 3 bases at V and 2 bases at J, leaving 6 bases unmatched. CDR3 region: CSASATSGAYEQYV. Written as DNA, the CDR3 is TGCAGTGCTAGTGCTACTAGCGGAGCCTACGAGCAGTACGTC.

This clonotype has just a few counts. The chain combines TRBV27 with TRBJ1-2; D is uncertain. V was shortened by 2 bases and J by 5 bases, with 18 bases between the two germline ends. Germline CDR1 MNHEY, CDR2 SMNVEV (reference sequence). The CDR3 totals 16 residues. The CDR3 DNA reads TGTGCCAGCAGTTTAACCTTCGGCACACTCGCTTATGGCTACACCTTC. Translated: CASSLTFGTLAYGYTF.

V gene TRBV11-2 combines with J gene TRBJ2-7; D is perhaps TRBD1 (6 bases). V was cut by 4 bases and J by 0 bases, with 19 bases left in between. Germline assignment: CDR1 SGHAT and CDR2 FQNNGV. This CDR3 region has 17 residues. Here the CDR3 reads CASSWEYRDTSSYEQYF. The CDR3 nucleotides read TGTGCCAGCAGCTGGGAATACAGGGATACCAGCTCCTACGAGCAGTACTTC.

In this sample, this clonotype turned up a few times. This chain connects TRBV12-3 or TRBV12-4 to TRBJ2-7, with 9 bases lining up with TRBD1. The CDR3 is made up of 14 amino acids. Germline trimming cut 6 bases from V and 3 bases from J; bases unmatched to any gene: 6. The CDR3, as DNA: TGTGCCAGCAGCCCCCAGACAGGGGGCTACGAGCAGTACGTC. Protein: CASSPQTGGYEQYV.

V and J are TRBV20-1 and TRBJ2-1; 8 nucleotides line up with TRBD2. V lost 6 bases to trimming and J lost 8 bases; unmatched junction nucleotides: 15. Germline CDR1 reads DFQATT; CDR2 reads SNEGSKA (reference sequence). This CDR3 contains 15 residues. The CDR3 loop reads CSAMGTGGGIDEQFF. For the CDR3, the DNA is TGCAGTGCGATGGGAACCGGCGGGGGGATCGATGAGCAGTTCTTC.